The rows below give T cell receptor beta chains drawn from one sample of a study of blood T cell repertoires in COVID-19. Sequencing used immunoSEQ multiplex PCR; TCRdb keeps in-frame clones, though not all of them. The sample carries more than 35,000 clones, more than 65% recorded once. Specimen: peripheral blood. These receptors were collected from a man aged 65-85 years with acute or convalescent COVID-19. CDR3s include the opening cysteine and the closing phenylalanine or tryptophan. Fields, in order: J gene, CDR3 length, D gene, V gene, clone size, CDR3 DNA, CDR3 protein. D genes are given only for firm matches. The size entry is marked missing in some rows and otherwise reads once, few, many or a size class.

j_gene: TRBJ1-2
len: 16
d_gene: TRBD1
v_gene: TRBV9
abundance: -
CDR3nt: TGTGCCAGCAGCGTAGCAGTGGACAGGGGGCTGTATGGCTACACCTTC
CDR3aa: CASSVAVDRGLYGYTF

j_gene: TRBJ2-7
len: 13
d_gene: -
v_gene: TRBV7-3
abundance: -
CDR3nt: TGTGCCAGCAGCTTAGTAGGCGGGTACGAGCAGTACTTC
CDR3aa: CASSLVGGYEQYF

j_gene: TRBJ1-1
len: 14
d_gene: -
v_gene: TRBV11-3
abundance: -
CDR3nt: TGTGCCAGCAGCTTGGGGCAGGCGAACCCTGAAGCTTTCTTT
CDR3aa: CASSLGQANPEAFF

j_gene: TRBJ2-1
len: 18
d_gene: TRBD2
v_gene: TRBV4-2
abundance: once
CDR3nt: TGTGCCAGCAGCAGAACTAGCGGGGGGGGTCATTCCTACAATGAGCAGTTCTTC
CDR3aa: CASSRTSGGGHSYNEQFF

j_gene: TRBJ1-2
len: 15
d_gene: -
v_gene: TRBV19
abundance: -
CDR3nt: TGTGCCAGTACCCCCCGGGGGTTCCCCGACTATGGCTACACCTTC
CDR3aa: CASTPRGFPDYGYTF

j_gene: TRBJ1-1
len: 12
d_gene: -
v_gene: TRBV28
abundance: -
CDR3nt: TGTGCCAGCAGCTCTCCGGGGACTGAAGCTTTCTTT
CDR3aa: CASSSPGTEAFF

j_gene: TRBJ2-7
len: 14
d_gene: TRBD1
v_gene: TRBV3-1/TRBV3-2
abundance: few
CDR3nt: TGTGCCAGCAGCCTCGGGACAGGGGCCTACGAGCAGTACTTC
CDR3aa: CASSLGTGAYEQYF

j_gene: TRBJ2-7
len: 12
d_gene: -
v_gene: TRBV6-2/TRBV6-3
abundance: -
CDR3nt: TGTGCCAGCAGTAGCCAGGGTTACGAGCAGTACTTC
CDR3aa: CASSSQGYEQYF

j_gene: TRBJ2-1
len: 15
d_gene: TRBD2
v_gene: TRBV28
abundance: -
CDR3nt: TGTGCCAGCAGTCAGACCGGGACTAGCCCCCATGAGCAGTTCTTC
CDR3aa: CASSQTGTSPHEQFF

j_gene: TRBJ1-2
len: 14
d_gene: -
v_gene: TRBV15
abundance: -
CDR3nt: TGTGCCACCAGCAGTGAGACAGCGAACTATGGCTACACCTTC
CDR3aa: CATSSETANYGYTF

j_gene: TRBJ2-6
len: 16
d_gene: -
v_gene: TRBV19
abundance: -
CDR3nt: TGTGCCAGTAGTATGCAGGGTGGCTCTGGGGCCAACGTCCTGACTTTC
CDR3aa: CASSMQGGSGANVLTF

j_gene: TRBJ2-7
len: 13
d_gene: TRBD2
v_gene: TRBV18
abundance: -
CDR3nt: TGTGCCAGCTCACCAATTACTAGCGGTGAGCAGTACTTC
CDR3aa: CASSPITSGEQYF

j_gene: TRBJ1-2
len: 12
d_gene: -
v_gene: TRBV12-3/TRBV12-4
abundance: -
CDR3nt: TGTGCCAGCAGGATAGCTAACTATGGCTACACCTTC
CDR3aa: CASRIANYGYTF

j_gene: TRBJ1-6
len: 16
d_gene: -
v_gene: TRBV27
abundance: -
CDR3nt: TGTGCCAGCAGTCCGAACAGGGCCGGCTATAATTCACCCCTCCACTTT
CDR3aa: CASSPNRAGYNSPLHF

j_gene: TRBJ1-1
len: 16
d_gene: -
v_gene: TRBV7-9
abundance: -
CDR3nt: TGTGCCAGCAGCTTAGAAGTGGGGGCTCGGAACACTGAAGCTTTCTTT
CDR3aa: CASSLEVGARNTEAFF

j_gene: TRBJ2-1
len: 15
d_gene: TRBD2
v_gene: TRBV7-3
abundance: -
CDR3nt: TGTGCCAGCAGCTTTGGGCCTAGCGGGGGTCTGGGGCAGTTCTTC
CDR3aa: CASSFGPSGGLGQFF

j_gene: TRBJ1-5
len: 16
d_gene: -
v_gene: TRBV7-2
abundance: -
CDR3nt: TGTGCCAGCAGCTTTCGGAGCGACTACGGAAATCAGCCCCAGCATTTT
CDR3aa: CASSFRSDYGNQPQHF

j_gene: TRBJ2-3
len: 16
d_gene: TRBD1
v_gene: TRBV28
abundance: -
CDR3nt: TGTGCCAGCAGTCCATTGGGACAGGGGGTCACAGATACGCAGTATTTT
CDR3aa: CASSPLGQGVTDTQYF

j_gene: TRBJ1-2
len: 15
d_gene: TRBD1
v_gene: TRBV6-1
abundance: -
CDR3nt: TGTGCCAGCAGTGAGGCAGGGGGTTCTAACTATGGCTACACCTTC
CDR3aa: CASSEAGGSNYGYTF

j_gene: TRBJ1-1
len: 14
d_gene: -
v_gene: TRBV11-2
abundance: -
CDR3nt: TGTGCCAGCAGCTTCGGACAGCATAACACTGAAGCTTTCTTT
CDR3aa: CASSFGQHNTEAFF

j_gene: TRBJ2-7
len: 15
d_gene: TRBD2
v_gene: TRBV9
abundance: -
CDR3nt: TGTGCCAGCAGCGGGTCTAGCGGCAGCTCCTACGAGCAGTACTTC
CDR3aa: CASSGSSGSSYEQYF

j_gene: TRBJ2-1
len: 14
d_gene: TRBD2
v_gene: TRBV9
abundance: -
CDR3nt: TGTGCCAGCAGCGCTAGCGGGAGGGCCGGGGAGCAGTTCTTC
CDR3aa: CASSASGRAGEQFF

j_gene: TRBJ2-7
len: 14
d_gene: TRBD2
v_gene: TRBV18
abundance: once
CDR3nt: TGTGCCAGCTCACCCGAAACGGGCGGGGGCGAGCAGTACTTC
CDR3aa: CASSPETGGGEQYF

j_gene: TRBJ1-2
len: 14
d_gene: -
v_gene: TRBV28
abundance: -
CDR3nt: TGTGCCAGCAGCTCCGGACAGCGGTTCTATGGCTACACCTTC
CDR3aa: CASSSGQRFYGYTF

j_gene: TRBJ2-1
len: 16
d_gene: -
v_gene: TRBV28
abundance: few
CDR3nt: TGTGCCAGCAGTTTAGTTACGGCGGGGTCCTACAATGAGCAGTTCTTC
CDR3aa: CASSLVTAGSYNEQFF

j_gene: TRBJ2-5
len: 15
d_gene: TRBD2
v_gene: TRBV15
abundance: -
CDR3nt: TGTGCCACCAGCTCCACCTTAGCGGGAGGGGAGACCCAGTACTTC
CDR3aa: CATSSTLAGGETQYF

j_gene: TRBJ2-7
len: 15
d_gene: TRBD2
v_gene: TRBV5-1
abundance: -
CDR3nt: TGCGCCAGCACCCCACGCGGGGGAAGAGGGGACGAGCAGTACTTC
CDR3aa: CASTPRGGRGDEQYF

j_gene: TRBJ2-4
len: 14
d_gene: -
v_gene: TRBV4-2
abundance: -
CDR3nt: TGTGCCAGCAGCCCAGATGCACAGAAAAACATTCAGTACTTC
CDR3aa: CASSPDAQKNIQYF

j_gene: TRBJ2-7
len: 15
d_gene: -
v_gene: TRBV7-8
abundance: -
CDR3nt: TGTGCCAGCAGCTTACATCAGGGGCCCTCCTACGAGCAGTACTTC
CDR3aa: CASSLHQGPSYEQYF

j_gene: TRBJ1-2
len: 13
d_gene: -
v_gene: TRBV10-3
abundance: -
CDR3nt: TGTGCCATCAGTGTTGACCGGGGCTATGGCTACACCTTC
CDR3aa: CAISVDRGYGYTF

j_gene: TRBJ2-3
len: 12
d_gene: -
v_gene: TRBV28
abundance: -
CDR3nt: TGTGCCAGCAGTGTAGCCACAGATACGCAGTATTTT
CDR3aa: CASSVATDTQYF